This TCR beta chain derives from a study of Graves' ophthalmopathy and Graves' hyperthyroidism. Points from the study as a whole: Discrimination between ophthalmopathy and stable hyperthyroidism by a 13-signature model showed about 85% sensitivity and 70% to 84% specificity. Sensitivity reached 70% to 71% and specificity approximately 78% when the model predicted ophthalmopathy progression. In blood appeared most of the expanded thyroid clonotypes whose frequency exceeded 0.001.

Where ophthalmopathy was absent within 18 months of follow-up, hyperthyroidism was stable. From RNA, the CDR3 regions of TCR beta chains were amplified and sequenced. First-round RT-PCR used HTBI primers; second-round multiplex PCR followed. One entry per CDR3 protein results from TCRdb running MiXCR on the multiplex PCR reads. The sample includes approximately 380,000 distinct CDR3 sequences, 20% to 25% of them seen just once. For this clonotype: Its antigen is not known. A much larger clone differs from this one at a single base, so this may be a read error.

This CDR3 has 16 amino acids. Germline lookup yields CDR1 MNHEY and CDR2 SMNVEV (reference sequence). The sample consisted of peripheral blood. This receptor was taken from a woman younger than 35 with stable Graves' hyperthyroidism. J is TRBJ2-2 and V is TRBV27; 8 nucleotides agree with TRBD1. CDR3 protein: CASSQGTGTHTGELCF. CDR3 nucleotides: TGTGCCAGCAGCCAGGGGACAGGAACCCACACCGGGGAGCTGTGTTTT.